The 2 T cell receptor beta chains below were found in one sample sequenced in a study of blood T cell repertoires in COVID-19. Assay: immunoSEQ multiplex PCR; the TCRdb copy retains only in-frame clones and omits some. This repertoire shows 150,000 to 200,000 clones, over 85% found once; its top ten account for 15% to 20%. The sample consisted of peripheral blood. Source of these receptors: a man aged 55 to 70 with active or convalescent COVID-19.

The rearrangement links TRBV2 to TRBJ1-1; 9 bases are shared with TRBD1. The CDR3 is made up of 11 amino acids. The V gene end was trimmed by 11 bases and the J gene end by 4 bases; junction bases not matched to a gene: 2. Germline assignment: CDR1 SNHLY and CDR2 FYNNEI. In nucleotides, the CDR3 is TGTGCCTCGGGACAGGGCACTGAAGCTTTCTTT. This gives the protein CASGQGTEAFF.

The rearrangement links TRBV7-9 to TRBJ1-5; D gene ambiguous. CDR1 and CDR2 (germline): SEHNR, FQNEAQ (reference sequence). The CDR3 extends over 13 amino acids. V was cut by 2 bases and J by 4 bases, with 6 bases left in between. This CDR3 reads CASSLTVNQPQHF. The CDR3 nucleotides are TGTGCCAGCAGCTTAACTGTTAATCAGCCCCAGCATTTT.